This entry features one TCR beta chain sequence. Its antigen specificity is not known. Within one base of it there is no much larger clone, and no base qualities were kept. Single viable CD3+CD4+CD8-CD45RO+ cells were sorted as memory CD4+ T cells on a FACSAria II. CMV serostatus was determined using a Roche Elecsys assay that detects serum IgG against CMV pp150, pp28, p38 and p52. Once the samples were thawed, total CD4+ T cells were enriched through positive selection using CD4 magnetic microbeads. The samples came from a different study that was designed specifically to examine the CD4+ T cell memory repertoire. Following standard operating procedures, peripheral blood mononuclear cells were isolated and cryopreserved, while serum was kept at -80 degrees C. Staining used CD3-PerCP (BW264/56), CD4-APC (RPA-T4), CD45RO-PE (UCHT1) and CD8-Pacific Orange (3B5) antibodies, with Sytox blue excluding non-viable cells.

These data belong to a study of memory CD4+ T cells and cytomegalovirus serostatus (dated by TCRdb to about 2019). In terms of the full investigation: The cohort included roughly 33 healthy adults from Belgium, of whom 9 were CMV seropositive and 24 were CMV seronegative. To replicate a published TCR-based CMV serostatus classifier, the study sequenced CD4+ memory TCRbeta repertoires from a Belgian cohort whose cytomegalovirus serostatus was known.

The study at large found these results: For CMV serostatus prediction, a median bootstrapped AUC of 0.95 was reached with the original framework, and a median bootstrapped AUC of approximately 0.9 was reached with a US-trained random forest. A median bootstrapped AUC of around 0.95 with a 95% CI of 0.76-1.00 was achieved on the Belgian cohort by the original-framework classifier. Only CD4+CD45RO+ memory cells were sequenced, unlike the original study, which covered naive and memory CD4+ and CD8+ populations. The results were interpreted as suggesting that the CMV-associated TCR signature is largely present in the CD4+ memory repertoire. Among the 150 to 200 previously reported CMV-associated TCRbeta sequences, approximately 70 showed up in the CD4+ memory repertoires, with each one found in between one and five individuals.

The Quick-DNA Microprep Kit was used to extract genomic DNA from the sorted cells. Amplification of TCRbeta DNA was done with the immunoSEQ hsTCRbeta kit, following the protocol from the manufacturer. TCRbeta libraries were sequenced on an Illumina MiSeq instrument. Regarding the original processing steps: After out-of-frame sequences were removed, 2,204,828 distinct TCRbeta sequences remained, averaging approximately 67,000 per individual. Each individual was scored according to the count of fewer than 200 previously reported CMV-associated TCRbeta sequences and the total productive distinct TCRbeta count. A beta-binomial model was reimplemented in Python, and random forests from scikit-learn, run with default parameters, were trained on data from the US cohort. Classifier performance on the Belgian cohort was reported as the median AUC with percentile confidence intervals calculated over 10,000 bootstrap iterations. TCRdb mirrors the immuneACCESS table, restricted to in-frame sequences. Some clones are absent from its copies; in checked studies, under half trace to an unresolved V gene, and the reason for the others is unknown. That table furnishes V, J and clone size, whereas the DNA furnished D and trimming. Here the sample has over 60,000 clones; 75% to 90% occur a single time. Roughly 0.88% of the sample lies in the top ten.

Sequences were obtained from memory CD4+ T cells from blood. The TCR comes from an adult in good health and CMV-seronegative.

The DNA sequence is given as TGTGCCAGCAGTTACGATGAGGGACAGCGAACCGGGGAGCTGTTTTTT. The translation is CASSYDEGQRTGELFF. The V gene is TRBV6-6 and the J gene is TRBJ2-2; TRBD1 aligns with 7 central bases. From the germline V gene (reference sequence), CDR1 is MNHNY and CDR2 is SVGAGI. V is pruned by 2 bases and J by 5 bases, leaving 8 bases of the junction without a gene match. Taken from cysteine to phenylalanine, the CDR3 has 16 residues. Only the CDR3 part of the read is kept: 48 bases, read in frame from the first base.